This entry lists 22 T cell receptor beta chains sequenced from one sample in a study of control samples from healthy donors and cancer patients. Data came from immunoSEQ multiplex PCR; TCRdb stores just in-frame clones and leaves some out. The sample carries about 65,000 clones, over 75% recorded once. The specimen was PBMCs. The receptors were sampled from a woman between 45 and 60 years old with colorectal cancer.

V gene TRBV5-6 combines with J gene TRBJ2-7, with D hard to call. CDR3 size: 12 residues. Germline CDR1 reads SGHDT; CDR2 reads YYEEEE. V lost 0 bases and J lost 6, with 7 bases in between. CDR3 bases: TGTGCCAGCAGCTTGGCGGAAACCGAGCAGTACTTC. This translates into CASSLAETEQYF.

DNA of the CDR3: TGTGCCAGCAGTTCCCTCGGGCAGGGGTATGGCTACACCTTC. It yields the protein CASSSLGQGYGYTF. This chain links TRBV27 with TRBJ1-2; weak D call: TRBD1 (6 bases). Trimming pared 4 bases from V and 5 bases from J, leaving 14 bases between. The germline V gene encodes CDR1 MNHEY and CDR2 SMNVEV (reference sequence). CDR3 length: 14 residues.

The J gene is TRBJ2-1, the V gene TRBV7-6; 12 bases agree with TRBD2. With 0 bases clipped from V and 0 bases from J, the junction kept 12 bases outside the gene matches. The CDR3 has 21 amino acids. Germline CDR1 is SGHVS and CDR2 is FNYEAQ. CDR3: CASSLAAPGTSGLYSYNEQFF. The CDR3 DNA sequence: TGTGCCAGCAGCTTAGCAGCCCCAGGGACTAGCGGGCTCTACTCCTACAATGAGCAGTTCTTC.

V usage is TRBV6-5 and J usage is TRBJ1-4; the D is unclear. V was pared by 7 bases and J by 2 bases, with 14 bases between. The CDR3 has 15 amino acids. Per the germline V gene, CDR1 is MNHEY and CDR2 is SVGAGI. CDR3: CASTRARDTNEKLFF. The CDR3 DNA is TGTGCCAGCACCCGGGCGCGGGATACTAATGAAAAACTGTTTTTT.

This chain links TRBV6-5 with TRBJ1-1; D gene ambiguous. The V end lost 0 bases, the J end lost 4 bases, and 9 bases lay between the germline ends. The length of the CDR3 is 14 residues. Germline assignment: CDR1 MNHEY and CDR2 SVGAGI. For the CDR3, the DNA is TGTGCCAGCAGTTACTCGATACTTCCCACTGAAGCTTTCTTT. Translated: CASSYSILPTEAFF.

V gene TRBV3-1 (or the pseudogene TRBV3-2) combines with J gene TRBJ2-1; 10 bases map to TRBD1. Unmatched junction bases numbered 5, after V lost 1 base and J lost 2 bases. The CDR3 contains 17 residues. Germline V lookup: CDR1 LGHDT, CDR2 YNNKEL (reference sequence). The CDR3 DNA is TGTGCCAGCAGCCAAGTCGGGACAGGGGTACCCTACAATGAGCAGTTCTTC. It codes for CASSQVGTGVPYNEQFF.

The chain recombines TRBV11-2 with TRBJ2-7; TRBD2 is a possible D gene (7 bases). CDR3 length equals 15 residues. V was clipped by 1 base and J by 2 bases, with 12 bases between them. Germline V gives CDR1 SGHAT, CDR2 FQNNGV. The CDR3 region is CASSLAGGPTYEQYF. The CDR3 coding sequence is TGTGCCAGCAGCTTAGCCGGGGGGCCTACCTACGAGCAGTACTTC.

The V gene is TRBV28, the J gene TRBJ2-1; 8 nucleotides match TRBD2. The CDR3 loop spans 16 amino acids. From germline, CDR1 is MDHEN and CDR2 SYDVKM. V gave up 6 bases and J gave up 7 bases; unmatched junction bases: 14. The chain's CDR3 is CASSHAGGPPSNEQFF. CDR3 nucleotide sequence: TGTGCCAGCAGCCATGCGGGAGGCCCTCCGAGTAATGAGCAGTTCTTC.

V is TRBV18 and J is TRBJ1-1, with no clear D. The CDR3 is made up of 14 amino acids. V was pared by 3 bases and J by 2 bases, with 10 bases between. Looked up from germline, CDR1 is KGHSH and CDR2 is LQKENI. CDR3 sequence reads: CASSPEGLNTEAFF. The CDR3, as DNA: TGTGCCAGCTCACCCGAAGGGCTCAACACTGAAGCTTTCTTT.

CDR3 nucleotide sequence: TGTGCCAGCAGTTACTCCCGAAACACCATATATTTT. This translates into CASSYSRNTIYF. The rearrangement uses TRBV6-6 and TRBJ1-3; D gene unclear. V shed 0 bases and J shed 5 bases, with 2 bases lying between them. Germline V CDR1 and CDR2: MNHNY, SVGAGI (reference sequence). This CDR3 has 12 residues.

This chain links TRBV7-8 with TRBJ2-6, with D unresolved. The CDR3 extends over 16 amino acids. Germline values: CDR1 SGHVS, CDR2 FQNEAQ. With 5 bases removed from V and 0 bases from J, the gap between germline ends came to 11 bases. This CDR3 reads CASSPTPYSGANVLTF. The CDR3 bases are TGTGCCAGCAGCCCAACGCCGTACTCTGGGGCCAACGTCCTGACTTTC.

This sequence joins TRBV19 and TRBJ1-2; possibly TRBD1 for D (5 bases). The CDR3 has 13 amino acids. V was pared by 5 bases and J by 1 base, with 8 bases between. Germline lookup yields CDR1 LNHDA and CDR2 SQIVND (reference sequence). CDR3 sequence (DNA): TGTGCCAGTAGTCGGGGCAGTAACTATGGCTACACCTTC. It specifies CASSRGSNYGYTF.

The genes are TRBV30 and TRBJ1-2; tentative D call: TRBD1 (6 bases). Per the germline V gene, CDR1 is GTSNPN and CDR2 is SVGIG (reference sequence). This CDR3 is 13 amino acids long. Trimming removed 4 bases from V and 7 bases from J, with 16 bases in between. The CDR3 loop is CAWMRPGGRGYTF. CDR3 in DNA: TGTGCCTGGATGCGGCCGGGGGGCCGTGGCTACACCTTC.

The table lists this clone with a count of one. The chain couples TRBV3-1 (or the pseudogene TRBV3-2) to TRBJ1-1; tentatively, D is TRBD1 (6 bases). Germline assignment: CDR1 LGHDT and CDR2 YNNKEL (reference sequence). Deletions cut 5 bases from V and 1 base from J, with 11 bases between. The CDR3 length is 14 residues. This chain's CDR3 is CASSFSGANTEAFF. CDR3 nucleotides: TGTGCCAGCAGCTTTTCGGGGGCGAACACTGAAGCTTTCTTT.

There are a few counts of this clone. This chain links TRBV2 with TRBJ2-1; 12 nucleotides agree with TRBD2. The V and J ends lost 6 bases and 8 bases, in that order; junction bases with no gene match: 14. CDR1 is SNHLY and CDR2 is FYNNEI in the germline V gene. The CDR3 has 17 residues. The CDR3 reads CASRLMASGRARYEQFF. The CDR3 nucleotides read TGTGCCAGCAGGTTGATGGCTAGCGGGAGGGCCAGGTATGAGCAGTTCTTC.

The V gene is TRBV4-1, the J gene TRBJ2-3; D ambiguous. The CDR3 consists of 14 residues. The germline gives CDR1 MGHRA, CDR2 YSYEKL. Trimming cost V 0 bases and J 4 bases, with 8 bases left between them. CDR3 loop: CASSQEIGADTQYF. The CDR3, as DNA: TGCGCCAGCAGCCAAGAAATTGGGGCAGATACGCAGTATTTT.

This rearrangement joins TRBV5-1 to TRBJ2-2, with D hard to call. The germline V gene encodes CDR1 SGHRS and CDR2 YFSETQ. The length of the CDR3 is 16 residues. Trimming took 0 bases from V and 3 from J, leaving 12 bases between them. CDR3 protein: CASSLAGSSDTGELFF. Here the CDR3 DNA reads TGCGCCAGCAGCTTGGCCGGTAGCTCCGACACCGGGGAGCTGTTTTTT.

This chain links TRBV27 with TRBJ2-7; TRBD1 might be the D (5 bases). Germline values: CDR1 MNHEY, CDR2 SMNVEV (reference sequence). The CDR3 contains 16 residues. V lost 6 bases and J 4 bases, leaving 22 bases between the germline ends. Written as DNA, the CDR3 is TGTGCCAGCAGCAGACACAGGACATCTAGATCGTACGAGCAGTACTTC. Protein sequence: CASSRHRTSRSYEQYF.

The chain uses TRBV6-1 and TRBJ2-7, with TRBD2 as a possible D gene (6 bases). Per the germline V gene, CDR1 is MNHNS and CDR2 is SASEGT. This CDR3 contains 15 residues. Trimming stripped 2 bases from V and 2 bases from J, with 13 bases between. CDR3 residues: CASSELAGTTYEQYF. The CDR3, as DNA: TGTGCCAGCAGTGAACTTGCGGGGACGACCTACGAGCAGTACTTC.

The count of this clone is one. The chain uses TRBV9 and TRBJ2-1; the match to TRBD2 covers 8 bases. The CDR3 consists of 14 residues. The germline gives CDR1 SGDLS, CDR2 YYNGEE. With 4 bases clipped from V and 13 bases from J, the junction kept 13 bases outside the gene matches. CDR3 region: CASSPPVAAGGQFF. CDR3 in DNA: TGTGCCAGCAGCCCTCCGGTAGCCGCGGGGGGTCAGTTCTTC.

The chain links TRBV7-2 to TRBJ1-3; TRBD1 is a possible D gene (5 bases). V was pared by 1 base and J by 4 bases, with 14 bases between. The CDR3 has 16 residues. CDR1 and CDR2 (germline): SGHTA, FQGNSA. As DNA, the CDR3 is TGTGCCAGCAGCTTAGTTCAGGGTGCGCGGGGAAACACCATATATTTT. Its protein product is CASSLVQGARGNTIYF. Based on the CDR3 plus reference TRBV7-2 and TRBJ1-3, the full variable domain is GAGVSQSPSNKVTEKGKDVELRCDPISGHTALYWYRQSLGQGLEFLIYFQGNSAPDKSGLPSDRFSAERTGGSVSTLTIQRTQQEDSAVYLCASSLVQGARGNTIYFGEGSWLTVV.

Here the CDR3 reads CASSYETEQPQHF. DNA for the CDR3: TGTGCCAGCAGTTACGAGACAGAACAGCCCCAGCATTTT. This chain connects TRBV6-6 to TRBJ1-5; TRBD1 might be the D (5 bases). The germline V gene encodes CDR1 MNHNY and CDR2 SVGAGI (reference sequence). The CDR3 length is 13 residues. V lost 2 bases and J lost 7, with 9 bases in between.